Listed below are T cell receptor beta chains from one sample, sequenced in a study of T cell changes during pregnancy in multiple sclerosis. The protocol was immunoSEQ multiplex PCR, while the TCRdb copy is restricted to in-frame clones and leaves out a portion. The sample has over 100,000 clones, roughly 90% seen once. The sample here was peripheral blood, taken in the third trimester of pregnancy. The receptors were gathered from a female donor with multiple sclerosis, enrolled in a pregnancy study. Each CDR3 is given with its conserved first and last residue. D genes are given only for firm matches. Clone size is not always given. Where it is, it says once, few, many or a class for expanded clones.

D gene	V gene	J gene	clone size	CDR3 DNA	CDR3 protein
NA	TRBV6-1	TRBJ2-3	NA	TGTGCCAGCAGTGATTCGGGTGTAGGCACAGATACGCAGTATTTT	CASSDSGVGTDTQYF
TRBD2	TRBV30	TRBJ2-1	NA	TGTGCCTGGAGTGTATTAGCGGGGGCTGAGCAGTTCTTC	CAWSVLAGAEQFF
TRBD1	TRBV5-1	TRBJ1-2	NA	TGCGCCAGCAGCACCGACAGGGGGCCCGGCTATGGCTACACCTTC	CASSTDRGPGYGYTF
TRBD2	TRBV2	TRBJ2-3	NA	TGTGCCAGCAGGGGGAGGGACACAGATACGCAGTATTTT	CASRGRDTDTQYF
TRBD1	TRBV27	TRBJ2-3	NA	TGTGCCAGCAGTTTATCGACAGGGATGCAGTATTTT	CASSLSTGMQYF
NA	TRBV6-5	TRBJ1-6	few	TGTGCCAGCAGTTACTATGGGGGAGGGGATTCACCCCTCCACTTT	CASSYYGGGDSPLHF
NA	TRBV7-2	TRBJ2-7	NA	TGTGCCAGCAGTGAGGAGGGAACCCACGAGCAGTACTTC	CASSEEGTHEQYF
NA	TRBV6-5	TRBJ2-2	NA	TGTGCCAGCAGGGGCCAGGGAGGCGCCGGGGAGCTGTTTTTT	CASRGQGGAGELFF
TRBD1	TRBV30	TRBJ1-1	NA	TGTGCCTGGAGTTCCGGGACAGGGGGCACTGAAGCTTTCTTT	CAWSSGTGGTEAFF
TRBD2	TRBV5-1	TRBJ2-2	NA	TGCGCCAGCAGCTTGGAACTAGCGGAGAACACCGGGGAGCTGTTTTTT	CASSLELAENTGELFF
TRBD2	TRBV6-4	TRBJ2-3	once	TGTGCCAGCAGCGCGGGGGAGACAGATACGCAGTATTTT	CASSAGETDTQYF
TRBD1	TRBV5-5	TRBJ1-4	NA	TGTGCCAGCAGCACCGGGACAGGGGTAGAAAAACTGTTTTTT	CASSTGTGVEKLFF
TRBD2	TRBV7-9	TRBJ2-3	NA	TGTGCCAGCAGCTTAGGCGGGGGGGCCACAGATACGCAGTATTTT	CASSLGGGATDTQYF
TRBD1	TRBV11-2	TRBJ1-2	NA	TGTGCCAGCAGCTCAGGGACAGGTCTTAACTATGGCTACACCTTC	CASSSGTGLNYGYTF
NA	TRBV7-6	TRBJ1-1	NA	TGTGCCAGCAGCGTGGGGGCAGCGAACACTGAAGCTTTCTTT	CASSVGAANTEAFF
TRBD1	TRBV5-1	TRBJ2-2	NA	TGCGCCAGCAGCTTGGAAGGACAGGGGGCTTTTTGGAACACCGGGGAGCTGTTTTTT	CASSLEGQGAFWNTGELFF
NA	TRBV5-6	TRBJ2-3	NA	TGTGCCAGCAGCTTGGAGCAGGGGACGGATACGCAGTATTTT	CASSLEQGTDTQYF
TRBD1	TRBV2	TRBJ1-2	once	TGTGCCAGCAATCAGGGACAGGGTGGTTATGGCTACACCTTC	CASNQGQGGYGYTF
NA	TRBV30	TRBJ1-1	NA	TGTGCCTGGAGTGGAGCAGGATCCTATGAAGCTTTCTTT	CAWSGAGSYEAFF
NA	TRBV19	TRBJ2-7	NA	TGTGCCAGTAGCAAAGGTGCGGCGGACGAGCAGTACTTC	CASSKGAADEQYF
TRBD1	TRBV2	TRBJ2-4	NA	TGTGCCAGCAGTCCGACAGGGGGCGAGTATAACATTCAGTACTTC	CASSPTGGEYNIQYF
NA	TRBV6-1	TRBJ1-5	once	TGTGCCAGCAGTGAATTCGTAGGGGGTGGTAATCAGCCCCAGCATTTT	CASSEFVGGGNQPQHF
NA	TRBV30	TRBJ1-1	NA	TGTGCCTGGAGTGTAAAGGGACAAAAAAACACTGAAGCTTTCTTT	CAWSVKGQKNTEAFF
NA	TRBV9	TRBJ1-1	few	TGTGCCAGCTCACCGCGGGGGTTGAACACTGAAGCTTTCTTT	CASSPRGLNTEAFF
TRBD1	TRBV2	TRBJ1-5	NA	TGTGCCAGCAGATCCGGGACAGGGGTTGGCAATCAGCCCCAGCATTTT	CASRSGTGVGNQPQHF
NA	TRBV5-5	TRBJ2-1	NA	TGTGCCAGCAGCCCACTGCTTGGGCGCTCCTACAATGAGCAGTTCTTC	CASSPLLGRSYNEQFF
TRBD1	TRBV27	TRBJ1-1	NA	TGTGCCAGCAGTCCCAACTTAGGGACAGGGGCCAGGAACACTGAAGCTTTCTTT	CASSPNLGTGARNTEAFF
NA	TRBV6-1	TRBJ1-1	few	TGTGCCAGCAGTGAAGGAACGGGGATGAACACTGAAGCTTTCTTT	CASSEGTGMNTEAFF
NA	TRBV5-1	TRBJ2-5	NA	TGCGCCAGCAGTGATTTCGTAGCGTCAGAGACCCAGTACTTC	CASSDFVASETQYF
TRBD2	TRBV5-1	TRBJ2-7	NA	TGCGCCAGCAGCCCCCGCCCGGGGGGCGAGCAGTACTTC	CASSPRPGGEQYF
NA	TRBV18	TRBJ1-2	NA	TGTGCCAGCTCACCAGAGTCGAACATCGGGGGCTACACCTTC	CASSPESNIGGYTF
NA	TRBV7-3	TRBJ2-5	NA	TGTGCCAGCAGTCCGGGGGTTCAAGAGACCCAGTACTTC	CASSPGVQETQYF
NA	TRBV15	TRBJ1-5	NA	TGTGCCACCAGCAGAGATAGGCCGGGGGGTAAGTCCCAGCATTTT	CATSRDRPGGKSQHF
TRBD2	TRBV18	TRBJ2-5	NA	TGTGCCAGCTCGACTACTAGCGGGAGTCGCGAGACCCAGTACTTC	CASSTTSGSRETQYF
TRBD1	TRBV29-1	TRBJ2-1	NA	TGCAGCGCCGGGACAGGCAATGAGCAGTTCTTC	CSAGTGNEQFF
NA	TRBV6-6	TRBJ1-4	NA	TGTGCCAGCAGTTACCTACAGGGTTTGGACGAAAAACTGTTTTTT	CASSYLQGLDEKLFF
TRBD1	TRBV18	TRBJ2-7	NA	TGTGCCAGCTCATCTATTCCGGGACAGGGAGACGAGCAGTACTTC	CASSSIPGQGDEQYF
TRBD1	TRBV4-1	TRBJ1-2	NA	TGCGCCAGCAGCTCGGACAGGGTGGATGGCTACACCTTC	CASSSDRVDGYTF
TRBD1	TRBV7-3	TRBJ1-6	once	TGTGCCAGCAGCCTGACAGGGATGGATTCACCCCTCCACTTT	CASSLTGMDSPLHF
NA	TRBV27	TRBJ1-1	NA	TGTGCCAGCAGTTTAAGGACAGACGGAACTGAAGCTTTCTTT	CASSLRTDGTEAFF
NA	TRBV14	TRBJ1-1	few	TGTGCCAGCAGCTTCTCTTTCCTGAACACTGAAGCTTTCTTT	CASSFSFLNTEAFF
NA	TRBV27	TRBJ2-1	NA	TGTGCCAGCAGTTCAAACAGGGGACTCTACAATGAGCAGTTCTTC	CASSSNRGLYNEQFF
TRBD2	TRBV10-3	TRBJ2-1	NA	TGTGCCATCAGTGAGAGCGGGGGGAATGAGCAGTTCTTC	CAISESGGNEQFF
NA	TRBV23-1	TRBJ2-7	NA	TGCGCTACACCTCCTGCTCAGGTCGCCTACGAGCAGTACTTC	CATPPAQVAYEQYF
TRBD1	TRBV6-1	TRBJ2-3	NA	TGTGCCAGCAGTGAAACAGGGGGCTGGGAGCGTACGCAGTATTTT	CASSETGGWERTQYF
TRBD1	TRBV18	TRBJ1-5	once	TGTGCCAGCTCACTGGGGACAGCCCATCAGCCCCAGCATTTT	CASSLGTAHQPQHF
TRBD1	TRBV7-2	TRBJ2-7	NA	TGTGCCAGCAGCTTAGTCGGACAGGCGGCCCAGAGGTACGAGCAGTACTTC	CASSLVGQAAQRYEQYF
TRBD1	TRBV7-8	TRBJ1-1	NA	TGTGCCAGCAGCCCAAGATACCGGGACAGGGAAGCGAGGGGCACTGAAGCTTTCTTT	CASSPRYRDREARGTEAFF
TRBD1	TRBV28	TRBJ1-4	NA	TGTGCCAGCAGCCTGGGACAGCGACTGTTTTTT	CASSLGQRLFF
NA	TRBV19	TRBJ1-5	NA	TGTGCCAGTAGTATATCGACAGCCTTTCCCAATCAGCCCCAGCATTTT	CASSISTAFPNQPQHF
TRBD2	TRBV7-4	TRBJ2-3	NA	TGTGCCAGCAGCTTAAATCCGTTTGGGTTAGCGGGAGGGGATACGCAGTATTTT	CASSLNPFGLAGGDTQYF
TRBD1	TRBV13	TRBJ2-1	NA	TGTGCCAGCAGCTTATTCCGGACAGGGAGAGAATGGTGGCCCCACAGCTCCTACAATGAGCAGTTCTTC	CASSLFRTGREWWPHSSYNEQFF
TRBD1	TRBV25-1	TRBJ1-4	NA	TGTGCCAGCAGTGACCGGGACAGGGGTTATGAAAAACTGTTTTTT	CASSDRDRGYEKLFF